Presented here are 23 T cell receptor beta chains from one specimen sequenced in a study of OX40 agonist ivuxolimab in advanced cancers. The library came from the immunoSEQ multiplex PCR assay. Sourced from immuneACCESS, this table was stored by TCRdb with only in-frame sequences that have V and J called. A share of the clones is absent; for the studies checked, an unresolved V gene accounts for under half, and the remainder has no known explanation. The sample table holds fewer than 70,000 clones, of which roughly 81% were seen once. The leading ten clones occupy around 3% of the sample. Sequenced here: CD4+ or CD8+ T cells sorted from blood, sampled in a trial of the OX40 agonist ivuxolimab. These receptor sequences come from an adult with an advanced solid tumor such as melanoma, head and neck, liver or kidney cancer.

The chain employs TRBV19 and TRBJ2-1, with D possibly TRBD2 on 6 matching bases. This CDR3 is 14 amino acids long. Germline values: CDR1 LNHDA, CDR2 SQIVND (reference sequence). V lost 3 bases to trimming and J lost 6 bases, with 12 bases between them. The CDR3 bases are TGTGCCAGTAGTATGGGTGGGGGGACCAATGAGCAGTTCTTC. Its translation is CASSMGGGTNEQFF.

V usage is TRBV27 and J usage is TRBJ2-7; maybe TRBD2 (5 bases). CDR3 length: 13 amino acids. Germline V gives CDR1 MNHEY, CDR2 SMNVEV (reference sequence). Trimming removed 7 bases at V and 7 bases at J, with 17 bases between. CDR3 coding DNA: TGTGCCAGCACGTCTAGCTCTCAGGTAGAGCAGTACTTC. Translation gives CASTSSSQVEQYF.

The chain has TRBV28 and TRBJ1-6; D not certain. The V end lost 10 bases, the J end lost 10 bases, and 14 bases lay between the germline ends. The germline V gene encodes CDR1 MDHEN and CDR2 SYDVKM. The length of the CDR3 is 12 residues. The CDR3: CATRTGDSPLHF. CDR3 DNA sequence: TGTGCCACCCGAACGGGAGACTCACCCCTCCACTTT.

The V gene is TRBV4-3, the J gene TRBJ2-1; 9 bases map to TRBD2. Germline assignment: CDR1 LGHNA and CDR2 YSLEER. Losses at the gene ends were 1 base for V and 4 bases for J; bases not matched to a gene: 5. The CDR3 consists of 16 residues. The chain's CDR3 is CASSQVLAGGYNEQFF. CDR3 coding DNA: TGCGCCAGCAGCCAAGTACTTGCGGGGGGGTACAATGAGCAGTTCTTC.

The chain recombines TRBV21-1 with TRBJ1-2; TRBD1, the D gene given by the table, was not confirmed from the DNA. TRBV21-1 is reported as a pseudogene. The CDR3 runs to 12 residues. The CDR3, as DNA: TGTGCCAGCCCCATGGGGCTACACCGCTACACCTTC. It yields the protein CASPMGLHRYTF.

The chain carries TRBV29-1 and TRBJ2-3; tentative D call: TRBD1 (6 bases). Per the germline V gene, CDR1 is SQVTM and CDR2 is ANQGSEA. The V end lost 4 bases, the J end lost 7 bases, and 12 bases lay between the germline ends. There are 12 residues in the CDR3. CDR3 sequence (DNA): TGCAGCGTTGTTCAGGGGTTGAATACGCAGTATTTT. It translates to CSVVQGLNTQYF.

The chain combines TRBV11-3 with TRBJ2-3; D is possibly TRBD2 (5 bases). The CDR3 is 15 amino acids. The germline V and J ends were trimmed by 5 bases and 1 base, with 13 bases remaining between them. The germline CDR1 and CDR2 sequences are SGHNT and YENEEA. As DNA, the CDR3 is TGTGCCAGCAGCCCCGGCGGGCGGGGCACAGATACGCAGTATTTT. Translated, it gives CASSPGGRGTDTQYF.

The rearrangement links TRBV11-2 to TRBJ2-7, with 7 bases aligning to TRBD2. Germline CDR1 reads SGHAT; CDR2 reads FQNNGV. The junction had 13 bases not matched to a gene; V was cut back by 6 bases and J by 5 bases. CDR3 length: 15 residues. The CDR3: CASRRPGMREHEQYF. The CDR3 region has the DNA TGTGCCAGCAGAAGGCCTGGCATGCGGGAGCACGAGCAGTACTTC.

V is TRBV6-1 and J is TRBJ1-5; 8 positions agree with TRBD1. With 4 bases clipped from V and 5 bases from J, the junction kept 4 bases outside the gene matches. Germline assignment: CDR1 MNHNS and CDR2 SASEGT. The CDR3 is 14 amino acids. CDR3 nucleotide sequence: TGTGCCAGCAGTGCGGGACAGGTTTATCAGCCCCAGCATTTT. Amino acids: CASSAGQVYQPQHF.

The chain combines TRBV2 with TRBJ1-1; perhaps TRBD1 as D (5 bases). The V end lost 6 bases, the J end lost 3 bases, and 17 bases lay between the germline ends. The germline V gene has CDR1 SNHLY and CDR2 FYNNEI. The CDR3 sequence is 15 residues long. In DNA form, the CDR3 reads TGTGCCAGCAGCCCCCCGGAGCCGGGGGACACTGAAGCTTTCTTT. It yields the protein CASSPPEPGDTEAFF.

The V gene is TRBV9, the J gene TRBJ1-3; no clear D. The ends were cut back, 0 bases at V and 0 bases at J, with 13 bases in the middle. CDR1 SGDLS and CDR2 YYNGEE come from the germline V gene. CDR3 length: 17 residues. For the CDR3, the DNA is TGTGCCAGCAGCGTAGGGGCAGGAGCTACCTCTGGAAACACCATATATTTT. It encodes CASSVGAGATSGNTIYF.

V and J are TRBV7-9 and TRBJ2-7; D unresolved. The CDR3 has 13 amino acids. Germline V lookup: CDR1 SEHNR, CDR2 FQNEAQ (reference sequence). V was clipped by 5 bases and J by 5 bases, with 13 bases between them. The CDR3 sequence: CASSLDGPNEQYF. The CDR3 DNA reads TGTGCCAGCAGCCTGGACGGTCCTAACGAGCAGTACTTC. The full variable domain, completed using reference TRBV7-9 and TRBJ2-7, is DTGVSQNPRHKITKRGQNVTFRCDPISEHNRLYWYRQTLGQGPEFLTYFQNEAQLEKSRLLSDRFSAERPKGSFSTLEIQRTEQGDSAMYLCASSLDGPNEQYFGPGTRLTVT.

V is TRBV7-2 and J is TRBJ2-6, with D perhaps TRBD1 (5 bases). The V end lost 5 bases, the J end lost 1 base, and 15 bases lay between the germline ends. This CDR3 has 17 amino acids. CDR1 is SGHTA, CDR2 FQGNSA, per germline. The CDR3 loop reads CASSLTGSRSGANVLTF. CDR3 nucleotide sequence: TGTGCCAGCAGCCTTACAGGTTCTCGGTCTGGGGCCAACGTCCTGACTTTC.

The chain's CDR3 is CATSRDDRGANQPQHF. The CDR3 DNA reads TGTGCCACCAGCAGAGATGACAGGGGGGCCAATCAGCCCCAGCATTTT. This chain links TRBV15 with TRBJ1-5; TRBD1 agrees at 9 bases. This CDR3 spans 16 amino acids. CDR1 is LNHNV and CDR2 is YYDKDF in the germline V gene (reference sequence). The J segment lost 3 bases and the V segment lost 0 bases, leaving 3 bases of the junction unmatched.

The rearrangement links TRBV28 to TRBJ2-7, with 8 bases aligning to TRBD2. The V segment lost 7 bases and the J segment 0 bases; nucleotides outside the gene matches: 5. Germline V gene lookup returns CDR1 MDHEN and CDR2 SYDVKM. This CDR3 region has 14 residues. The CDR3 spells CASIYSGTSYEQYF. The CDR3 coding sequence is TGTGCCAGCATTTATAGCGGGACCTCCTACGAGCAGTACTTC.

The genes are TRBV29-1 and TRBJ2-5; the D gene is possibly TRBD1 (5 bases). Germline V gene data show CDR1 as SQVTM and CDR2 as ANQGSEA. The V and J ends lost 7 bases and 1 base respectively, with 13 bases between them. The length of the CDR3 is 13 residues. In DNA form, the CDR3 reads TGCAGCGCCCCAAAGCAGGGCCAAGAGACCCAGTACTTC. Its protein is CSAPKQGQETQYF.

The chain couples TRBV28 to TRBJ1-5; no clear D gene. The CDR3 is made up of 16 amino acids. Trimming removed 3 bases at V and 0 bases at J, with 12 bases between. Per germline, CDR1 MDHEN and CDR2 SYDVKM. The CDR3 loop is CASSFPGSHSNQPQHF. CDR3 sequence (DNA): TGTGCCAGCAGTTTTCCGGGCAGTCATAGCAATCAGCCCCAGCATTTT.

The chain carries TRBV9 and TRBJ2-7; tentative D call: TRBD2 (6 bases). Between the trimmed V and J ends, which lost 0 bases and 0 bases, there was a span of 10 bases. The germline gives CDR1 SGDLS, CDR2 YYNGEE. The CDR3 is 15 amino acids. The CDR3, as DNA: TGTGCCAGCAGCGTAGAGGCGGGGAGCTCCTACGAGCAGTACTTC. This sequence encodes CASSVEAGSSYEQYF.

The rearrangement joins TRBV2 to TRBJ2-7; the D is unclear. Germline V CDR1 and CDR2: SNHLY, FYNNEI. The CDR3 covers 12 residues. Trimming removed 6 bases from V and 6 bases from J, with 12 bases in between. The CDR3: CASSHDPIEQYF. CDR3 DNA sequence: TGTGCCAGCAGCCACGACCCAATCGAGCAGTACTTC.

The chain is built from TRBV18 and TRBJ2-2; 12 bases line up with TRBD2. The trim removed 4 bases at V and 8 bases at J, leaving 5 bases unmatched. Germline values: CDR1 KGHSH, CDR2 LQKENI. The CDR3 contains 15 residues. CDR3 residues: CASSLGLAGSGELFF. CDR3 bases: TGTGCCAGCTCACTCGGACTAGCGGGAAGTGGGGAGCTGTTTTTT.

A note on this clone: The DNA is omitted, as the CDR3 cannot be located on it reliably, and the CDR3 follows TCRdb's listing. The chain employs TRBV19 and TRBJ2-2. The CDR3 spans 17 residues, counting both ends. The germline CDR1 and CDR2 sequences are LNHDA and SQIVND (reference sequence). CDR3 amino acids: CASSIFWSGMNTGELFF.

The chain uses TRBV11-2 and TRBJ2-7; possibly TRBD1 for D (6 bases). CDR3 length: 14 amino acids. The V gene lost 2 bases and the J gene lost 3 bases, with 11 bases spanning the gap. Germline V gene sequence: CDR1 SGHAT, CDR2 FQNNGV. Written as DNA, the CDR3 is TGTGCCAGCAGCTTACTGCAGGGGCACTACGAGCAGTACTTC. This gives the protein CASSLLQGHYEQYF.

J is TRBJ2-1 and V is TRBV6-6; D call uncertain. V lost 2 bases and J 5 bases, leaving 13 bases between the germline ends. The CDR3 extends over 15 amino acids. Germline V gene lookup returns CDR1 MNHNY and CDR2 SVGAGI (reference sequence). The CDR3 sequence: CASSYQLSIDNEQFF. CDR3 sequence (DNA): TGTGCCAGCAGTTACCAGCTTTCGATTGACAATGAGCAGTTCTTC.